Below are 9 T cell receptor beta chains sequenced from a single sample in a study of T-cell reconstitution after alpha-beta-depleted transplantation in children. Unique molecular identifiers were used in preparing the TCRbeta library. TCRdb called the PCR reads again in MiXCR, with one record for every CDR3 protein. The sample lists just over 200,000 distinct CDR3 sequences, approximately 8.4% occurring once. Sequences were derived from PBMCs, mostly from graft donor cells, sampled 360 days after TCRalphabeta/CD19-depleted stem cell transplant. These TCRs come from a male patient aged 2 to 10 who had a stem cell transplant for acute myeloid leukemia, so the T cells may come from the graft donor.

There are many counts of this clonotype. The V call is TRBV5-1, the J call TRBJ2-1, with 14 nucleotides matching TRBD2. V was clipped by 2 bases and J by 5 bases; unmatched bases: 15. There are 20 residues in the CDR3. Germline CDR1 reads SGHRS; CDR2 reads YFSETQ. The CDR3 loop reads CASSFVRTGTSGSLDNEQFF. CDR3 in DNA: TGCGCCAGCAGCTTCGTGAGGACCGGGACTAGCGGGAGTCTTGACAATGAGCAGTTCTTC.

This clonotype was counted ten times or more. The chain employs TRBV5-4 and TRBJ2-1; TRBD2 aligns across 7 bases. The junction had 10 bases not matched to a gene; V was cut back by 1 base and J by 0 bases. The CDR3 contains 18 residues. Germline V gives CDR1 SGHNT, CDR2 YYREEE (reference sequence). The CDR3 is CASSLWGAGDHSYNEQFF. The DNA of the CDR3 is TGTGCCAGCAGCTTGTGGGGTGCGGGGGACCACTCCTACAATGAGCAGTTCTTC.

This clonotype came up many times. This rearrangement joins TRBV12-3 or TRBV12-4 to TRBJ1-1; D remains unclear. This CDR3 is 15 amino acids long. Trimming cost V 1 base and J 0 bases, with 9 bases left between them. This CDR3 reads CASSLVGPLNTEAFF. The CDR3 DNA sequence: TGTGCCAGCAGTTTAGTCGGCCCTTTGAACACTGAAGCTTTCTTT.

The V gene is TRBV28, the J gene TRBJ1-3; D not certain. This CDR3 spans 14 amino acids. Trimming pared 3 bases from V and 4 bases from J, leaving 10 bases between. Germline CDR1 is MDHEN and CDR2 is SYDVKM. CDR3 protein: CASSLRKSGNTIYF. The CDR3 nucleotides are TGTGCCAGCAGTTTGAGGAAATCCGGAAACACCATATATTTT.

This clonotype was counted many times. The V and J genes are TRBV9 and TRBJ2-5; no firm D call. This CDR3 has 15 residues. V was trimmed by 4 bases and J by 1 base, leaving 14 bases between them. From germline, CDR1 is SGDLS and CDR2 YYNGEE. CDR3 nucleotide sequence: TGTGCCAGCAGCCCCCGCCGCCCTCTCCAAGAGACCCAGTACTTC. As protein: CASSPRRPLQETQYF. The complete variable domain, with remaining parts taken from reference TRBV9 and TRBJ2-5, reads DSGVTQTPKHLITATGQRVTLRCSPRSGDLSVYWYQQSLDQGLQFLIQYYNGEERAKGNILERFSAQQFPDLHSELNLSSLELGDSALYFCASSPRRPLQETQYFGPGTRLLVL.

This clonotype was recorded many times. The chain joins TRBV29-1 to TRBJ2-7, with 9 bases lining up with TRBD1. The V segment lost 4 bases and the J segment 4 bases; nucleotides outside the gene matches: 2. This CDR3 has 12 residues. The V gene's germline CDR1 is SQVTM and CDR2 ANQGSEA. The CDR3 loop reads CSVGDRGYEQYF. The CDR3 DNA reads as TGCAGCGTTGGCGACAGGGGGTACGAGCAGTACTTC.

The sample holds many counts of this clonotype. V usage is TRBV18 and J usage is TRBJ2-1; 8 nucleotides line up with TRBD1. The CDR3 sequence is 15 residues long. Germline trimming cut 6 bases from V and 6 bases from J; bases unmatched to any gene: 10. Germline assignment: CDR1 KGHSH and CDR2 LQKENI. The CDR3 region is CASSPGQGVSNEQFF. The CDR3 DNA follows: TGTGCCAGCTCCCCAGGACAGGGCGTCAGCAATGAGCAGTTCTTC.

This clonotype was recorded at least ten times. V usage is TRBV2 and J usage is TRBJ2-3, with 8 bases that match TRBD1. With V trimmed by 5 bases and J by 1 base, 2 bases remained unmatched. The CDR3 length is 14 residues. In germline, CDR1 is SNHLY, CDR2 FYNNEI. CDR3 nucleotide sequence: TGTGCCAGCAGTACGGACAGGGGCACAGATACGCAGTATTTT. This gives the protein CASSTDRGTDTQYF.

The gene calls are TRBV7-3 and TRBJ2-5; 8 bases agree with TRBD1. The germline V gene encodes CDR1 SGHTA and CDR2 FQGTGA. This CDR3 has 13 amino acids. V lost 5 bases, J lost 6 bases, and 5 bases stayed unmatched. CDR3 sequence: CASSIGQGQTQYF. As DNA, the CDR3 is TGTGCCAGCAGCATTGGACAGGGACAGACCCAGTACTTC. Supplemented by reference TRBV7-3 and TRBJ2-5, the full variable domain reads GAGVSQTPSNKVTEKGKYVELRCDPISGHTALYWYRQSLGQGPEFLIYFQGTGAADDSGLPNDRFFAVRPEGSVSTLKIQRTERGDSAVYLCASSIGQGQTQYFGPGTRLLVL.